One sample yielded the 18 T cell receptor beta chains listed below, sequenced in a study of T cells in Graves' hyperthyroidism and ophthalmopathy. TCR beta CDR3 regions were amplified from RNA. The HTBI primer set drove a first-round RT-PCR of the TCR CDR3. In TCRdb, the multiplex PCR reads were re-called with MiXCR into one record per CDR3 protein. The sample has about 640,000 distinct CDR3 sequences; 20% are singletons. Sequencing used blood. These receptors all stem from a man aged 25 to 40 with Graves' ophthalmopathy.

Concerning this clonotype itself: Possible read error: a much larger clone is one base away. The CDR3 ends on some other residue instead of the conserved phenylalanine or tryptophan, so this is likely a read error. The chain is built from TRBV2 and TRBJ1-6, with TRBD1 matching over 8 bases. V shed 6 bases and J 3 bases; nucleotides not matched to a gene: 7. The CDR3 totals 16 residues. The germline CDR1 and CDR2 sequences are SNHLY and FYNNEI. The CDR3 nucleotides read TGTGCCAGCAGAGGTGGGACAGGCCTCTATAATTCACCCCTCCACTCT. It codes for CASRGGTGLYNSPLHS.

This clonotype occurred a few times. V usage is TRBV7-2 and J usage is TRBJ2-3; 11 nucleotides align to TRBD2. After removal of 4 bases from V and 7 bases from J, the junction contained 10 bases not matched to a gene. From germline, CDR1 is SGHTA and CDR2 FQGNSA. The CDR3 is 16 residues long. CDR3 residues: CASSSHASGRLNTQYF. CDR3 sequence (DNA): TGTGCCAGCAGCTCCCATGCTAGCGGGAGGTTGAATACGCAGTATTTT.

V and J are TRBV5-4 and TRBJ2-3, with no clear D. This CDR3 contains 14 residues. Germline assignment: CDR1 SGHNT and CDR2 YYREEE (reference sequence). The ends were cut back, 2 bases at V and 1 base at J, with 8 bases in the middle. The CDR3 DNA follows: TGTGCCAGCAGCTTAGGTGAGGGCACAGATACGCAGTATTTT. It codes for CASSLGEGTDTQYF.

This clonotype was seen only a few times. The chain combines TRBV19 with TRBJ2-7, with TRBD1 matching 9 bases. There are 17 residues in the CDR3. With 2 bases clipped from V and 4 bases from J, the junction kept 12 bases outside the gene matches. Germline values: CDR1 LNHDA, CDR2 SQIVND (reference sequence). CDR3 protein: CASSISSGTGIQYEQYF. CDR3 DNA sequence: TGTGCCAGTAGTATATCCTCCGGGACAGGGATACAATACGAGCAGTACTTC.

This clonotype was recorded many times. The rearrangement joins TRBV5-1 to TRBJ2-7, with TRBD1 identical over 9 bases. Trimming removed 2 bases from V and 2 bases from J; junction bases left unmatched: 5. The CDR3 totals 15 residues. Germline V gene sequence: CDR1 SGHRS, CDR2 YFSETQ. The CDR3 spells CASSFGTGLAYEQYF. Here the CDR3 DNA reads TGCGCCAGCAGCTTCGGGACAGGGCTCGCCTACGAGCAGTACTTC. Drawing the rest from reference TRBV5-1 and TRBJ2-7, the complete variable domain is KAGVTQTPRYLIKTRGQQVTLSCSPISGHRSVSWYQQTPGQGLQFLFEYFSETQRNKGNFPGRFSGRQFSNSRSEMNVSTLELGDSALYLCASSFGTGLAYEQYFGPGTRLTVT.

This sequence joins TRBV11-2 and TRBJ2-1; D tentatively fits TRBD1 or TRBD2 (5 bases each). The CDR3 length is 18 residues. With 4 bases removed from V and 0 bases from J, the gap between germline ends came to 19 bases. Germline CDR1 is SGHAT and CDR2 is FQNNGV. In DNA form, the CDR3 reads TGTGCCAGCAGCTCCGCCGGGGACGGCCCGAGCTCCTACAATGAGCAGTTCTTC. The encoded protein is CASSSAGDGPSSYNEQFF.

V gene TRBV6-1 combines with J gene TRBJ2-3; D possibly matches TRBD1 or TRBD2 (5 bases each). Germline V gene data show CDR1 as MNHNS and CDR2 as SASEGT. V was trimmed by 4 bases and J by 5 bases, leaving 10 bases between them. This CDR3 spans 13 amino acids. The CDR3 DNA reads TGTGCCAGCAGTGGGGGGACCATAGATACGCAGTATTTT. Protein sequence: CASSGGTIDTQYF.

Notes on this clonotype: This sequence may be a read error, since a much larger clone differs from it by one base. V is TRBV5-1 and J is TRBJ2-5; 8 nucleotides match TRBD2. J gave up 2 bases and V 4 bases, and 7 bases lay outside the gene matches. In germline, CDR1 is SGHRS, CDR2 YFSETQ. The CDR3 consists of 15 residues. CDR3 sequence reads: CASSLLAGSQETQYF. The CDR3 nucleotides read TGCGCCAGCAGCCTCTTAGCGGGGTCACAAGAGACCCAGTACTTC.

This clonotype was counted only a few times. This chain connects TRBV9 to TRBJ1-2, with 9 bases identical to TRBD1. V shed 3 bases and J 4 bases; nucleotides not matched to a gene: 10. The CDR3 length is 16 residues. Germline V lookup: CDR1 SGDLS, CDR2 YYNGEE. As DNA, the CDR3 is TGTGCCAGCAGCGCTTCGGGACAGGGTTTGGTCTATGGCTACACCTTC. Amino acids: CASSASGQGLVYGYTF.

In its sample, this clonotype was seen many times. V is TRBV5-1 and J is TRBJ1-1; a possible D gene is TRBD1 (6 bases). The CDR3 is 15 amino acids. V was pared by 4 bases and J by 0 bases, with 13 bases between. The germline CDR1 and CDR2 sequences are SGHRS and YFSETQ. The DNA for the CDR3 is TGCGCCAGCAGCCCAACGACAGGTTTGAACACTGAAGCTTTCTTT. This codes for CASSPTTGLNTEAFF. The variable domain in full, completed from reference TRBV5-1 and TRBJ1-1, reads KAGVTQTPRYLIKTRGQQVTLSCSPISGHRSVSWYQQTPGQGLQFLFEYFSETQRNKGNFPGRFSGRQFSNSRSEMNVSTLELGDSALYLCASSPTTGLNTEAFFGQGTRLTVV.

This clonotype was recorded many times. Here the CDR3 DNA reads TGTGCCTGGGACCATACAGGGGGCGGTCAGCCCCAGCATTTT. Protein product: CAWDHTGGGQPQHF. The chain links TRBV30 to TRBJ1-5, with 9 bases matching TRBD1. V shed 5 bases and J 6 bases; nucleotides not matched to a gene: 8. In germline, CDR1 is GTSNPN, CDR2 SVGIG (reference sequence). The CDR3 extends over 14 amino acids.

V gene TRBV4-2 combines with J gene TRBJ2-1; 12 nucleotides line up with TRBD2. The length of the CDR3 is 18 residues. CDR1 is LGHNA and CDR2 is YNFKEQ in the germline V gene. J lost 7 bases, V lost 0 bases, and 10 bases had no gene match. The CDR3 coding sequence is TGTGCCAGCAGCCAAGAGGGTCTAGCGGGAGGGCCGGGAAATGAGCAGTTCTTC. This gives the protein CASSQEGLAGGPGNEQFF.

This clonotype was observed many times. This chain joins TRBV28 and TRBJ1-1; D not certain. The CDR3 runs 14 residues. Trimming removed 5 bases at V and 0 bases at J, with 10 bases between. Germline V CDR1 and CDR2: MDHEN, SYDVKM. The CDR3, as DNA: TGTGCCAGCAGTGAATGGACGGTGAACACTGAAGCTTTCTTT. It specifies CASSEWTVNTEAFF.

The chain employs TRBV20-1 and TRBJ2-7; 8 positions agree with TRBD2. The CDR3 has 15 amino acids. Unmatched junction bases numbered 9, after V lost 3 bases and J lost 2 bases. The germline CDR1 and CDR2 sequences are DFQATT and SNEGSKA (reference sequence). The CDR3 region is CSASPEPGGTYEQYF. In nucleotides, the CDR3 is TGCAGTGCTAGTCCTGAACCGGGAGGGACCTACGAGCAGTACTTC.

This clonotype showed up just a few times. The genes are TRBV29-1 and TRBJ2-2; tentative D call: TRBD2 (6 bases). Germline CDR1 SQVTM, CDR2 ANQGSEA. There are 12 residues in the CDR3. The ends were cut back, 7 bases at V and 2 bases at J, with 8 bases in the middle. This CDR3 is CSGGENTGELFF. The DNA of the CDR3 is TGCAGCGGGGGGGAAAACACCGGGGAGCTGTTTTTT.

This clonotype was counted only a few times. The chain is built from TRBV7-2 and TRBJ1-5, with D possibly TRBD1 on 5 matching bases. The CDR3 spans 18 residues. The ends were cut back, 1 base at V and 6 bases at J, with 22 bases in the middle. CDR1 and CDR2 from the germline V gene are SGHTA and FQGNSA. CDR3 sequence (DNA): TGTGCCAGCAGCTTAGTTATCGACAGCATGGGGTTTGGTCAGCCCCAGCATTTT. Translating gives CASSLVIDSMGFGQPQHF. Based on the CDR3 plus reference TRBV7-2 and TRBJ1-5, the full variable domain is GAGVSQSPSNKVTEKGKDVELRCDPISGHTALYWYRQSLGQGLEFLIYFQGNSAPDKSGLPSDRFSAERTGGSVSTLTIQRTQQEDSAVYLCASSLVIDSMGFGQPQHFGDGTRLSIL.

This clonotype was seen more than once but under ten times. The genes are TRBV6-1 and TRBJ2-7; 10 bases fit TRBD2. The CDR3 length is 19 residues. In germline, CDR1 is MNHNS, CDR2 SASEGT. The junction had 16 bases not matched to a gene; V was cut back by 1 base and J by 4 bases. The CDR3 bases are TGTGCCAGCAGTGAAGTTCTGGGACTCGGACTAGCGGATTCATACGAGCAGTACTTC. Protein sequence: CASSEVLGLGLADSYEQYF.

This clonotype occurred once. In DNA, the CDR3 is TGTGCCAGCAGTGCCGGGACTAGCTTGTACGAGCAGTACTTC. It yields the protein CASSAGTSLYEQYF. This chain connects TRBV6-1 to TRBJ2-7; 9 bases align to TRBD2. The CDR3 consists of 14 residues. The junction had 5 bases not matched to a gene; V was cut back by 4 bases and J by 4 bases. Per germline, CDR1 MNHNS and CDR2 SASEGT.